This passage covers 2 T cell receptor beta chains from one sample sequenced in a study of cytomegalovirus exposure and HLA in healthy donors (dated by TCRdb to the late 2010s). The library was built by means of the immunoSEQ multiplex PCR assay. For the multiplex PCR, a mixture combining 60 forward primers for TCR Vbeta segments and 13 reverse primers for TCR Jbeta segments was used. In its TCRdb copy, this immuneACCESS table keeps in-frame sequences only and misses some clones. Where compared with another copy, unresolved V genes explain less than half of these, and the others have no known cause. The sample yields over 200,000 clones; approximately 90% were counted once. Approximately 1% of the sample goes to the ten largest clones. Sequencing was done on a sample of PBMCs. These TCRs come from a woman between 18 and 29 years old in good health and CMV-seronegative.

The chain carries TRBV18 and TRBJ2-2; 7 bases are shared with TRBD1. V shed 3 bases and J 6 bases; nucleotides not matched to a gene: 10. The CDR3 totals 16 residues. CDR1 and CDR2 (germline): KGHSH, LQKENI. In DNA, the CDR3 is TGTGCCAGCTCACCTAGAGGGGGCCTTATGGCCGGGGAGCTGTTTTTT. This codes for CASSPRGGLMAGELFF.

The chain carries TRBV18 and TRBJ2-7, with 11 bases lining up with TRBD1. The CDR3 loop spans 15 amino acids. Trimming at V came to 4 bases and at J to 4 bases, leaving 6 bases not matched to a gene. The germline V gene encodes CDR1 KGHSH and CDR2 LQKENI. The CDR3 DNA reads TGTGCCAGCTCACTACGGACAGGGGGCTTGTACGAGCAGTACTTC. It translates to CASSLRTGGLYEQYF.